This T cell receptor beta chain was identified during a study of blood T cell repertoires in COVID-19. About the study: There were acute and convalescent COVID-19 samples, and they came from the United States, Italy and Spain.

Here immunoSEQ multiplex PCR was the method, and the copy in TCRdb shows in-frame clones only, minus some. The sample includes around 70,000 clones, roughly 80% of them seen just once. This clone showed up just once. Unmatched junction bases numbered 3, after V lost 3 bases and J lost 4 bases. There are 15 residues in the CDR3. CDR1 and CDR2 from the germline V gene are SGHVS and FQNEAQ. The sample was peripheral blood. The chain joins TRBV7-8 to TRBJ2-1; 10 nucleotides agree with TRBD2. This clonotype originated in a woman aged 55-70 years with acute or convalescent COVID-19. CDR3 region: CASSLRTSGYNEQFF. CDR3 DNA sequence: TGTGCCAGCAGCTTGAGGACTAGCGGATACAATGAGCAGTTCTTC.